One sample yielded the 32 T cell receptor beta chains listed below, sequenced in a study of blood T cell repertoires in COVID-19. Assay used: immunoSEQ multiplex PCR; TCRdb lists only in-frame clones, some missing. This table has some 310,000 clones, around 87% appearing once. The sequenced sample was peripheral blood. These receptors were taken from a middle-aged woman with COVID-19, enrolled during active disease.

The V and J genes are TRBV7-2 and TRBJ1-2, with D perhaps matching TRBD1 (5 bases). This CDR3 is 14 amino acids long. Germline assignment: CDR1 SGHTA and CDR2 FQGNSA. The V and J ends lost 1 base and 5 bases respectively, with 11 bases between them. DNA of the CDR3: TGTGCCAGCAGCTTAGGCAGGGAACTATATGGCTACACCTTC. Its translation: CASSLGRELYGYTF.

This sequence joins TRBV27 and TRBJ2-5; weak D call: TRBD1 (6 bases). The germline gives CDR1 MNHEY, CDR2 SMNVEV (reference sequence). The CDR3 loop spans 16 amino acids. The V gene lost 5 bases and the J gene lost 4 bases, with 20 bases spanning the gap. The CDR3, as DNA: TGTGCCAGCAGTGACGGTGGGGGCGCAGTTGGAGAGACCCAGTACTTC. It codes for CASSDGGGAVGETQYF.

V gene TRBV29-1 combines with J gene TRBJ1-2; 7 nucleotides match TRBD1. With V trimmed by 6 bases and J by 2 bases, 12 bases remained unmatched. The CDR3 runs 15 residues. The V gene's germline CDR1 is SQVTM and CDR2 ANQGSEA. The CDR3 reads CSVARNRGSNYGYTF. CDR3 nucleotide sequence: TGCAGCGTCGCCAGGAACAGGGGATCCAACTATGGCTACACCTTC. The variable domain in full, completed from reference TRBV29-1 and TRBJ1-2, reads SAVISQKPSRDICQRGTSLTIQCQVDSQVTMMFWYRQQPGQSLTLIATANQGSEATYESGFVIDKFPISRPNLTFSTLTVSNMSPEDSSIYLCSVARNRGSNYGYTFGSGTRLTVV.

This sequence joins TRBV29-1 and TRBJ2-7; 7 bases fit TRBD2. V lost 3 bases, J lost 0 bases, and 11 bases stayed unmatched. There are 16 residues in the CDR3. Per the germline V gene, CDR1 is SQVTM and CDR2 is ANQGSEA. Here the CDR3 DNA reads TGCAGCGTTGATGGGGAGCGGGGCAGGAGCTCCTACGAGCAGTACTTC. Translating it yields CSVDGERGRSSYEQYF.

This chain uses TRBV7-2 with TRBJ2-7; D may be TRBD1 (5 bases). The length of the CDR3 is 14 residues. Trimming took off 0 bases at V and 3 bases at J, with 9 bases between the two ends. Germline CDR1 SGHTA, CDR2 FQGNSA. In DNA form, the CDR3 reads TGTGCCAGCAGCTTAGCACAGGCGAACTACGAGCAGTACTTC. Its protein is CASSLAQANYEQYF.

The gene calls are TRBV7-9 and TRBJ2-5, with 7 bases that match TRBD2. Germline CDR1 is SEHNR and CDR2 is FQNEAQ (reference sequence). The CDR3 totals 14 residues. Losses at the gene ends were 3 bases for V and 7 bases for J; bases not matched to a gene: 8. The CDR3 DNA is TGTGCCAGCAGCTTGTCCCGCGGGGGAGGGACCCAGTACTTC. It yields the protein CASSLSRGGGTQYF.

This clone showed up just once. This sequence joins TRBV9 and TRBJ1-3; D remains unclear. Germline V gives CDR1 SGDLS, CDR2 YYNGEE. V lost 2 bases and J 0 bases, leaving 6 bases between the germline ends. The CDR3 consists of 14 residues. This chain's CDR3 is CASSVEFSGNTIYF. The CDR3 DNA reads TGTGCCAGCAGCGTGGAGTTCTCTGGAAACACCATATATTTT.

The rearrangement links TRBV18 to TRBJ1-1; a weak D match, TRBD1 (6 bases). Trimming shortened V by 2 bases and J by 3 bases, and 7 bases separated the two germline ends. The CDR3 loop spans 13 amino acids. Germline V lookup: CDR1 KGHSH, CDR2 LQKENI. The CDR3 DNA reads as TGTGCCAGCTCACCAGGGACACACACTGAAGCTTTCTTT. It is translated as CASSPGTHTEAFF.

The chain combines TRBV7-2 with TRBJ2-7, with D possibly TRBD2 on 5 matching bases. V lost 4 bases and J lost 4, with 17 bases in between. The CDR3 contains 15 residues. Germline CDR1 reads SGHTA; CDR2 reads FQGNSA. The CDR3 coding sequence is TGTGCCAGCAGCTCACAATCTAGGGCGGGTTACGAGCAGTACTTC. It codes for CASSSQSRAGYEQYF.

The chain employs TRBV7-2 and TRBJ1-2; 7 bases map to TRBD1. Unmatched junction bases numbered 9, after V lost 3 bases and J lost 8 bases. Germline CDR1 reads SGHTA; CDR2 reads FQGNSA. This CDR3 is built from 14 residues. CDR3 sequence reads: CASSLTGQVAGYTF. CDR3 DNA: TGTGCCAGCAGCTTGACTGGACAGGTGGCGGGCTACACCTTC.

The V gene is TRBV3-1 (or the pseudogene TRBV3-2), the J gene TRBJ1-2, with D tentatively TRBD1 (5 bases). Trimming shortened V by 1 base and J by 8 bases, and 14 bases separated the two germline ends. This CDR3 region has 14 residues. CDR1 and CDR2 (germline): LGHDT, YNNKEL (reference sequence). The CDR3 nucleotides read TGTGCCAGCAGCCAAGGACAGCCGAGTTTAGGCTACACCTTC. Translating gives CASSQGQPSLGYTF.

The CDR3 is CASSLGAGGSNQPQHF. CDR3 nucleotide sequence: TGCGCCAGCAGCTTGGGGGCAGGGGGAAGCAATCAGCCCCAGCATTTT. This rearrangement joins TRBV5-1 to TRBJ1-5; TRBD1 matches at 7 bases. This CDR3 contains 16 residues. The V segment lost 0 bases and the J segment 1 base; nucleotides outside the gene matches: 4. Germline values: CDR1 SGHRS, CDR2 YFSETQ.

The chain joins TRBV6-2 or TRBV6-3 to TRBJ2-7; 8 positions match TRBD1. Germline CDR1 and CDR2: MNHEY and SVGEGT. The CDR3 totals 14 residues. V lost 3 bases, J lost 6 bases, and 7 bases stayed unmatched. The CDR3 DNA reads TGTGCCAGCAGTTATGCACCCGACAGGGGCGAGCAGTACTTC. It translates to CASSYAPDRGEQYF.

This chain joins TRBV5-6 and TRBJ1-5, with unresolved D. From germline, CDR1 is SGHDT and CDR2 YYEEEE. V was clipped by 4 bases and J by 1 base, with 12 bases between them. CDR3 length: 15 residues. The CDR3 loop is CASSRRASSNQPQHF. The CDR3 DNA is TGTGCCAGCAGCCGGAGGGCAAGCAGCAATCAGCCCCAGCATTTT. The full variable domain, in which reference TRBV5-6 and TRBJ1-5 provide the parts outside the CDR3, is DAGVTQSPTHLIKTRGQQVTLRCSPKSGHDTVSWYQQALGQGPQFIFQYYEEEERQRGNFPDRFSGHQFPNYSSELNVNALLLGDSALYLCASSRRASSNQPQHFGDGTRLSIL.

The rearrangement links TRBV6-5 to TRBJ1-5; a weak D match, TRBD1 (6 bases). V gave up 6 bases and J gave up 4 bases, with 13 bases separating them. Looked up from germline, CDR1 is MNHEY and CDR2 is SVGAGI. The CDR3 contains 14 residues. CDR3 residues: CASRRRQENQPQHF. The DNA for the CDR3 is TGTGCCAGCAGACGTCGACAGGAGAATCAGCCCCAGCATTTT.

Comments on this clone: The junction departs from germline at one end; a sequencing error may be responsible. The CDR3 sequence is CAGSVGGTGVKKLFF. The CDR3 coding sequence is TGTGCCGGCAGCGTAGGGGGGACAGGGGTGAAAAAACTGTTTTTT. The chain is built from TRBV9 and TRBJ1-4, with TRBD1 identical over 10 bases. The CDR3 is 15 residues long. The germline gives CDR1 SGDLS, CDR2 YYNGEE.

The genes are TRBV19 and TRBJ1-5; the match to TRBD1 covers 7 bases. Germline CDR1 is LNHDA and CDR2 is SQIVND (reference sequence). The CDR3 is 15 residues long. The V and J ends lost 6 bases and 4 bases, in that order; junction bases with no gene match: 9. In nucleotides, the CDR3 is TGTGCCAGTAGCAGACAGGGACCTGGGAATCAGCCCCAGCATTTT. Residues: CASSRQGPGNQPQHF.

This chain joins TRBV18 and TRBJ1-1; D gene uncertain. Germline V lookup: CDR1 KGHSH, CDR2 LQKENI. The CDR3 loop spans 13 amino acids. V was trimmed by 6 bases and J by 2 bases, leaving 10 bases between them. The CDR3 spells CASSLRANTEAFF. The CDR3 nucleotides read TGTGCCAGCTCGTTGCGGGCTAACACTGAAGCTTTCTTT.

There are a few counts of this clone. The rearrangement links TRBV30 to TRBJ1-6, with no clear D. V lost 0 bases and J lost 10, with 7 bases in between. Germline CDR1 GTSNPN, CDR2 SVGIG (reference sequence). The CDR3 is 12 residues long. DNA of the CDR3: TGTGCCTGGAGTGTCCGGGAGTCACCCCTCCACTTT. Translation gives CAWSVRESPLHF.

The rearrangement links TRBV28 to TRBJ2-4, with 7 bases matching TRBD1. The trim removed 7 bases at V and 0 bases at J, leaving 12 bases unmatched. CDR1 is MDHEN and CDR2 is SYDVKM in the germline V gene. The CDR3 runs to 17 residues. The chain's CDR3 is CASTTKGQTLAKNIQYF. The CDR3 bases are TGTGCCAGCACAACAAAGGGACAGACCTTAGCCAAAAACATTCAGTACTTC.

This clone was found a few times. The V and J genes are TRBV19 and TRBJ2-7; 9 nucleotides match TRBD1. CDR1 is LNHDA, CDR2 SQIVND, per germline (reference sequence). This CDR3 region has 14 residues. V shed 3 bases, J shed 2 bases, and the junction held 2 bases outside the gene matches. This chain's CDR3 is CASSIRDRAYEQYF. In DNA form, the CDR3 reads TGTGCCAGTAGTATTAGGGACAGGGCCTACGAGCAGTACTTC.

This clone showed up just once. This rearrangement joins TRBV19 to TRBJ1-1; D ambiguous. The germline V and J ends were trimmed by 3 bases and 1 base, with 6 bases remaining between them. Germline V lookup: CDR1 LNHDA, CDR2 SQIVND (reference sequence). The CDR3 is 13 amino acids. Here the CDR3 reads CASSMAPNTEAFF. As DNA, the CDR3 is TGTGCCAGTAGTATGGCCCCGAACACTGAAGCTTTCTTT. Using reference TRBV19 and TRBJ1-1 for the parts outside the CDR3, the full variable domain is DGGITQSPKYLFRKEGQNVTLSCEQNLNHDAMYWYRQDPGQGLRLIYYSQIVNDFQKGDIAEGYSVSREKKESFPLTVTSAQKNPTAFYLCASSMAPNTEAFFGQGTRLTVV.

This chain connects TRBV29-1 to TRBJ2-2; unclear D gene. CDR1 is SQVTM and CDR2 is ANQGSEA in the germline V gene. The length of the CDR3 is 14 residues. The germline V and J ends were trimmed by 4 bases and 0 bases, with 9 bases remaining between them. The CDR3 DNA sequence: TGCAGCGTTGGGCAGGCGACGAACACCGGGGAGCTGTTTTTT. Translated: CSVGQATNTGELFF.

The rearrangement joins TRBV5-1 to TRBJ1-5; the match to TRBD1 covers 8 bases. Germline CDR1 SGHRS, CDR2 YFSETQ. V shed 2 bases, J shed 3 bases, and the junction held 13 bases outside the gene matches. The CDR3 sequence is 18 residues long. CDR3 loop: CASSFLQTGTGFNQPQHF. Written as DNA, the CDR3 is TGCGCCAGCAGCTTCCTCCAAACCGGGACAGGCTTCAATCAGCCCCAGCATTTT. Looking up the rest from reference TRBV5-1 and TRBJ1-5 gives the full variable domain: KAGVTQTPRYLIKTRGQQVTLSCSPISGHRSVSWYQQTPGQGLQFLFEYFSETQRNKGNFPGRFSGRQFSNSRSEMNVSTLELGDSALYLCASSFLQTGTGFNQPQHFGDGTRLSIL.

This chain uses TRBV10-1 with TRBJ2-3, with 7 bases that match TRBD2. The CDR3 runs to 16 residues. Germline assignment: CDR1 WNHNN and CDR2 SYGVQD (reference sequence). The trim removed 6 bases at V and 5 bases at J, leaving 14 bases unmatched. DNA of the CDR3: TGCGCCAGCAGCCATGCATCGGGGAGGGCCCTAGATACGCAGTATTTT. Encoded protein: CASSHASGRALDTQYF.

The chain has TRBV5-1 and TRBJ1-1; D unclear. V gave up 3 bases and J gave up 5 bases, with 8 bases separating them. CDR3 length: 12 amino acids. Germline V gene sequence: CDR1 SGHRS, CDR2 YFSETQ. In nucleotides, the CDR3 is TGCGCCAGCAGCTCGACACCAACTGAAGCTTTCTTT. This encodes CASSSTPTEAFF.

This chain joins TRBV6-5 and TRBJ2-7; tentative D call: TRBD1 (6 bases). The CDR3 has 14 amino acids. Germline V CDR1 and CDR2: MNHEY, SVGAGI. V lost 5 bases to trimming and J lost 12 bases, with 23 bases between them. CDR3 coding DNA: TGTGCCAGCAGTCCCGGGACATGGCCGCCTAATCGGTACTTC. Translating gives CASSPGTWPPNRYF.

The chain recombines TRBV7-2 with TRBJ2-7; 9 bases are a match to TRBD2. V trimming: 5 bases; J trimming: 3 bases; junction bases outside the gene matches: 11. Germline V gene data show CDR1 as SGHTA and CDR2 as FQGNSA. This CDR3 comprises 16 residues. The CDR3 loop is CASSPTRTSAYYEQYF. The DNA of the CDR3 is TGTGCCAGCAGCCCCACTAGGACTAGCGCCTACTACGAGCAGTACTTC. The full variable domain, completed using reference TRBV7-2 and TRBJ2-7, is GAGVSQSPSNKVTEKGKDVELRCDPISGHTALYWYRQSLGQGLEFLIYFQGNSAPDKSGLPSDRFSAERTGGSVSTLTIQRTQQEDSAVYLCASSPTRTSAYYEQYFGPGTRLTVT.

The CDR3 coding sequence is TGTGCCAGCTGCACATACGGGGGTGCTAATGAAAAACTGTTTTTT. The encoded protein is CASCTYGGANEKLFF. The chain couples TRBV18 to TRBJ1-4, with TRBD1 as a possible D gene (5 bases). Germline CDR1 reads KGHSH; CDR2 reads LQKENI. The CDR3 sequence is 15 residues long. The V end was cut by 7 bases, the J end by 3 bases, with 15 bases between. Full variable domain (remainder filled in from reference TRBV18 and TRBJ1-4): NAGVMQNPRHLVRRRGQEARLRCSPMKGHSHVYWYRQLPEEGLKFMVYLQKENIIDESGMPKERFSAEFPKEGPSILRIQQVVRGDSAAYFCASCTYGGANEKLFFGSGTQLSVL.

The CDR3 region has the DNA TGTGCCAGCAGCCGTTCCGAAACAGGGCTTGGACAGCCCCAGCATTTT. Translated, it gives CASSRSETGLGQPQHF. V gene TRBV5-5 combines with J gene TRBJ1-5; a possible D gene is TRBD1 (6 bases). Germline V lookup: CDR1 SGHKS, CDR2 YYEKEE (reference sequence). Trimming removed 4 bases from V and 7 bases from J, with 21 bases in between. The CDR3 contains 16 residues.

DNA of the CDR3: TGTGCCAGCAGCTTAGTTATCACAGATACGCAGTATTTT. It codes for CASSLVITDTQYF. The chain recombines TRBV7-2 with TRBJ2-3; D gene unclear. Trimming shortened V by 1 base and J by 2 bases, and 4 bases separated the two germline ends. The germline V gene encodes CDR1 SGHTA and CDR2 FQGNSA. This CDR3 region has 13 residues. The complete variable domain, with remaining parts taken from reference TRBV7-2 and TRBJ2-3, reads GAGVSQSPSNKVTEKGKDVELRCDPISGHTALYWYRQSLGQGLEFLIYFQGNSAPDKSGLPSDRFSAERTGGSVSTLTIQRTQQEDSAVYLCASSLVITDTQYFGPGTRLTVL.

J is TRBJ2-7 and V is TRBV28, with a tentative D call TRBD2 (6 bases). V was cut by 2 bases and J by 4 bases, with 9 bases left in between. The CDR3 loop spans 13 amino acids. Germline assignment: CDR1 MDHEN and CDR2 SYDVKM. The CDR3 is CASSLGEVYEQYF. CDR3 bases: TGTGCCAGCAGTTTAGGGGAGGTTTACGAGCAGTACTTC.